This T cell receptor (beta chain) was found in a study of T cells in Graves' hyperthyroidism and ophthalmopathy. Turning to the study itself: Peripheral blood samples were taken at initial diagnosis, prior to any treatment.

The source material, RNA transcripts, was used to amplify TCR beta CDR3 regions. The study used the HTBI primer set for a first-round RT-PCR of the TCR CDR3. TCRdb re-called the multiplex PCR reads with MiXCR, one entry per CDR3 protein. Altogether 690,000 or so distinct CDR3 sequences are present, 18% being singletons, with the ten largest covering around 17%. This clonotype was detected only a few times. This CDR3 spans 16 amino acids. Germline values: CDR1 LNHDA, CDR2 SQIVND (reference sequence). The trim removed 6 bases at V and 5 bases at J, leaving 9 bases unmatched. Those with hyperthyroidism were 18 to 65 years old, newly diagnosed, and ill for under 2 months.

The sample taken for sequencing was blood. The genes are TRBV19 and TRBJ2-1; 11 bases fit TRBD2. This receptor was identified in a woman in her fifties or sixties with Graves' hyperthyroidism that later progressed to Graves' ophthalmopathy. The CDR3 protein is CASSPKTSGGNNEQFF. For the CDR3, the DNA is TGTGCCAGTAGCCCTAAAACTAGCGGGGGAAACAATGAGCAGTTCTTC.